This TCR beta chain was profiled in a study of early T cells in non-severe SARS-CoV-2 infection. This clonotype was detected many times. As part of library construction, unique molecular identifiers were attached to individual cDNA molecules. TCRdb recomputed calls from the 5' RACE reads with MiXCR, one row per CDR3 protein. The sample lists about 62,000 distinct CDR3 sequences, 8% to 10% occurring once. V lost 6 bases and J 0 bases, leaving 9 bases between the germline ends. The CDR3 has 14 residues. Germline lookup yields CDR1 SNHLY and CDR2 FYNNEI. The rearrangement uses TRBV2 and TRBJ1-5; D unclear. The receptor was isolated from an adult who was a healthcare worker with PCR-confirmed SARS-CoV-2 infection or an uninfected control (not recorded which). The sample consisted of whole blood. In nucleotides, the CDR3 is TGTGCCAGCAGGGAGGGCAGTAGCAATCAGCCCCAGCATTTT. Protein sequence: CASREGSSNQPQHF.